These T cell receptor beta chains were read from a single sample in a study of neoadjuvant anti-PD-1 for oral cavity cancer. TCRdb's copy holds only in-frame clones and misses some; the assay was immunoSEQ multiplex PCR. The sample lists tens of thousands of clones, about nine tenths occurring once. The specimen comprised PBMCs, sampled after nivolumab (anti-PD-1) treatment. All receptors come from a person aged 40 to 85 with oral cavity squamous cell carcinoma. CDR3s include the opening cysteine and the closing phenylalanine or tryptophan.

len | j_gene | v_gene | CDR3aa
14 | TRBJ1-2 | TRBV30 | CAWSVRSQLYGYTF
16 | TRBJ2-3 | TRBV9 | CASSVAGTGSADTQYF
13 | TRBJ1-2 | TRBV18 | CASSPPAFYGYTF
15 | TRBJ2-2 | TRBV28 | CASSQGGAATGELFF
12 | TRBJ1-2 | TRBV7-9 | CASSSRTDGYTF
16 | TRBJ2-1 | TRBV10-2 | CASSAGGLGYNNEQFF
18 | TRBJ2-6 | TRBV5-8 | CASSLGFNLDSGANVLTF
14 | TRBJ2-7 | TRBV6-5 | CASSRWAGSYEQYF
13 | TRBJ1-2 | TRBV15 | CATLGPPNYGYTF
18 | TRBJ1-6 | TRBV27 | CASSYRTDSSSYNSPLHF
14 | TRBJ1-1 | TRBV7-9 | CASSSLRGGTEAFF
15 | TRBJ1-5 | TRBV19 | CASSIGRGAGQPQHF
12 | TRBJ2-2 | TRBV28 | CASRGQSGELFF
20 | TRBJ2-6 | TRBV18 | CASSPRLGGMELSGANVLTF
12 | TRBJ2-7 | TRBV5-5 | CASSLTLNEQYF
12 | TRBJ1-1 | TRBV5-8 | CASSFAGGRTFF
15 | TRBJ1-1 | TRBV7-9 | CASSLQGDLRTEAFF
14 | TRBJ2-1 | TRBV5-4 | CASSRKDRADEQFF
15 | TRBJ1-2 | TRBV5-6 | CASTHNNGPRYGYTF
13 | TRBJ1-4 | TRBV7-2 | CASSAGGSEKLFF
13 | TRBJ1-2 | TRBV6-6 | CASSYAGSYGYTF